Included here is one T cell receptor beta chain sequence, with context. Antigen specificity is unknown. The sample originates from a study of cytomegalovirus exposure and HLA in healthy donors. The germline V gene encodes CDR1 LGHNA and CDR2 YNFKEQ. The CDR3 sequence is 14 residues long. V was shortened by 1 base and J by 4 bases, with 8 bases between the two germline ends. General study findings and limits: Clusters of TCRs from the first cohort tended to co-occur in the 100 to 150 validation repertoires (as a later analysis found). Most TCR sequences were uncommon, yet certain public TCRs appeared in many donors. The investigators catalogued some 150 TCR beta chains as cytomegalovirus-associated.

Generated by immunoSEQ multiplex PCR, the TCRdb table keeps only in-frame clones and is missing some. This sample has approximately 60,000 clones, with 92% found just once. The TCR comes from a woman in her late teens or twenties in good health and CMV-seronegative. The V gene is TRBV4-2, the J gene TRBJ1-5, with TRBD1 as a possible D gene (6 bases). The specimen sequenced was PBMCs. The CDR3: CASSQGQENQPQHF. CDR3 sequence (DNA): TGTGCCAGCAGCCAAGGACAGGAAAATCAGCCCCAGCATTTT.